The clone carrying this T cell receptor (beta chain) was counted only a few times. The antigen remains undetermined. Certain patients were not enrolled. These were patients with other autoimmune diseases, uncontrolled infections, pregnancy or lactation. The data were obtained in a study of Graves' ophthalmopathy and Graves' hyperthyroidism. Study-level findings and limits: Ophthalmopathy and stable hyperthyroidism were discriminated by a 13-signature model, with over 85% sensitivity and approximately 78% specificity.

RNA transcripts were the source from which TCR beta CDR3 regions were amplified. Scientists carried out first-round RT-PCR using HTBI primers and then a second-round multiplex PCR. TCRdb re-called the multiplex PCR reads through MiXCR, storing one row per CDR3 protein. Of approximately 500,000 distinct CDR3 sequences listed, about an eighth are singletons. The source material was blood. The TCR comes from a woman in her 30s with Graves' ophthalmopathy.

The CDR3 region has the DNA TGTGCCAGCAGCTTGTATGCGTTTGGACCGGGACAGGGAATACTCGGCTACACCTTC. This gives the protein CASSLYAFGPGQGILGYTF. The rearrangement joins TRBV5-6 to TRBJ1-2; 9 positions match TRBD1. The CDR3 has 19 residues. The germline gives CDR1 SGHDT, CDR2 YYEEEE. J gave up 8 bases and V 1 base, and 21 bases lay outside the gene matches.